This TCR beta chain derives from a study of blood T cell repertoires in COVID-19 (dated by TCRdb to the early 2020s). For context, the study as a whole: Samples from collaborators originated in the United States, Italy and Spain and spanned both the acute and convalescent phases of COVID-19. The repertoires were released in a freely available public database meant as a resource for research on the immune response to SARS-CoV-2. Samples came from the ongoing ImmuneRACE study (first 160 participants) plus 1,254 subjects from 6 global collaborators. The material from the prospective study consisted of cDNA or gDNA derived from T cells, B-cell-depleted T cells, or PBMCs. Where available, HLA class I and class II types were obtained from metadata supplied by the sample provider rather than from assay-based typing. Subjects who had been exposed to COVID-19, were actively infected with it, or had recovered from it provided the deeply sampled blood TCRbeta repertoires that made up the dataset. Sample metadata almost always included a de-identified subject ID, COVID-19 status, age in years and sex. The paper as a whole reports these results and caveats: Clinical and demographic metadata were provided uncurated, with the amount varying by source and participant.

The CDR1 and CDR2 encoded by the germline V gene are LGHNA and YSLEER. From V the trimming removes 5 bases and from J it removes 4 bases, while the gene matches leave 9 bases of the junction unaccounted for. The cysteine opens and the phenylalanine closes a CDR3 of 15 amino acids. The kept DNA is CDR3 alone, 45 bases in frame from the first base. Regarding this clone: This receptor's antigen is unknown. No base qualities exist here, and no much larger clone lies one base off it.

One collaborating source in Seattle enrolled patients while the patients were actively infected and followed the patients over time throughout the course of disease. The collaborating institutions used their own protocols to collect whole blood in K2EDTA tubes. For TCRbeta analysis, collaborator samples were shipped as frozen whole blood, as isolated PBMCs, or as DNA extracted from either sample type. The immunoSEQ Assay, a bias-controlled multiplex PCR, was used to amplify TCRbeta CDR3 regions from genomic DNA. On the authors' methods: Nucleated cell counts per sample were estimated from amplification of reference gene primers within the assay. Sequence reads were collapsed and filtered to measure the absolute abundance of every unique TCRbeta CDR3 rearrangement. For each sample, productive Simpson clonality was calculated as the square root of Simpson's diversity index across productive rearrangements. TCRdb's version of the immuneACCESS table is confined to in-frame rearrangements and falls short of the full clone set. An unresolved V gene accounts for under half of the shortfall where checked; the remainder is of unknown origin. That table is the source of V, J and clone size, and D and trimming were worked out from the DNA. For this sample there are about 270,000 clones; around nine tenths appear just once. Around 13% of the sample lies in the top ten.

The sequencing input was peripheral blood. The receptor's source is a woman aged 70-85 years with COVID-19, enrolled during active disease. The rearrangement combines TRBV4-3 with TRBJ2-3; 7 of the junction bases match TRBD1. The CDR3 protein: CASSSTGASADTQYF. The nucleotides read TGCGCCAGCAGCTCAACAGGGGCGAGCGCAGATACGCAGTATTTT.